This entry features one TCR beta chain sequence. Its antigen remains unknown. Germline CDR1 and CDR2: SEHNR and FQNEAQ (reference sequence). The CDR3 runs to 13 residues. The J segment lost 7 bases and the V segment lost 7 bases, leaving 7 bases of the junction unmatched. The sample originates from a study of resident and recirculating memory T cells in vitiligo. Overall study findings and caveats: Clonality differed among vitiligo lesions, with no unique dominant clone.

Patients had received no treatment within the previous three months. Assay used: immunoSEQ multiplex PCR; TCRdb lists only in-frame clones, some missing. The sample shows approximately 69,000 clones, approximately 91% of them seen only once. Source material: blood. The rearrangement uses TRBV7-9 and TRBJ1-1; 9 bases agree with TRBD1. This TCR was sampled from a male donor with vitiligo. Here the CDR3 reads CASIPRDRVEAFF. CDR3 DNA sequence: TGTGCCAGCATCCCCCGGGACAGGGTTGAAGCTTTCTTT.